What follows is one TCR beta chain and its context. As yet, its antigen is unknown. The source of the sample is a study of immune evolution from preneoplasia to lung adenocarcinoma. Study-wide results and caveats: Top clone frequencies peaked in normal lung, apparently declining through invasive adenocarcinoma. Compared with EGFR-mutant or double wild-type lesions, KRAS-mutant nodules were more clonal. Clonality was highest in normal lung, lower in later-stage lesions apparently.

Assay: immunoSEQ multiplex PCR; the TCRdb copy retains only in-frame clones and omits some. The table lists some 6,600 clones, roughly 82% of them singletons. Germline CDR1 is SNHLY and CDR2 is FYNNEI. The CDR3 loop spans 14 amino acids. The germline V and J ends were trimmed by 6 bases and 3 bases, with 12 bases remaining between them. The J gene is TRBJ1-5, the V gene TRBV2, with D perhaps TRBD1 (5 bases). This sequence originates from a person aged 60-79 years with lung adenocarcinoma. Sequencing was carried out using FFPE lung adenocarcinoma in situ tissue. CDR3 DNA sequence: TGTGCCAGCAGGGGGAGGGGAAACAATCAGCCCCAGCATTTT. Translating gives CASRGRGNNQPQHF.